Following are 3 T cell receptor beta chains from one sample sequenced in a study of cytomegalovirus exposure and HLA in healthy donors (dated by TCRdb to 2016 to 2017). Library prep was done by the immunoSEQ multiplex PCR assay. A mixture of 60 forward primers for TCR Vbeta segments and 13 reverse primers for TCR Jbeta segments was used in the multiplex PCR. Held by TCRdb, this immuneACCESS table contains in-frame sequences only and omits some clones. Under half of the omission traces to an unresolved V gene where checked; the cause of the rest is unknown. Across this sample there are around 150,000 clones, with approximately 67% seen only once. The ten top clones hold just under 4.5% of the sample. Material for sequencing was PBMCs. The receptor set was obtained from a woman between 18 and 30 years old in good health and CMV-seropositive.

This clone was picked up a small number of times. V and J are TRBV5-1 and TRBJ2-3; tentatively, D is TRBD2 (6 bases). The V gene's germline CDR1 is SGHRS and CDR2 YFSETQ. The length of the CDR3 is 15 residues. V shed 3 bases and J shed 0 bases, with 11 bases lying between them. CDR3 DNA sequence: TGCGCCAGCAGCTGGGGAGGCCCAAGCACAGATACGCAGTATTTT. It codes for CASSWGGPSTDTQYF.

This clone was counted only a few times. This chain connects TRBV10-3 to TRBJ2-1; D perhaps matches TRBD2 (5 bases). Trimming took 2 bases from V and 8 from J, leaving 10 bases between them. The CDR3 consists of 13 residues. Germline V gives CDR1 ENHRY, CDR2 SYGVKD. The CDR3 DNA reads TGTGCCATCAGTGAGACCTTAGCGCATGAGCAGTTCTTC. Encoded protein: CAISETLAHEQFF.

This clone was seen a single time. The V and J genes are TRBV12-5 and TRBJ2-7; TRBD1 is a possible D gene (5 bases). The J call may not be correct, given that the DNA end is closer to TRBJ2-5. CDR1 LGHNT and CDR2 FRNRAP come from the germline V gene. The CDR3 covers 17 residues. The CDR3 sequence: CASGLVAQGHPRETQYF. In DNA form, the CDR3 reads TGTGCTAGTGGTTTGGTGGCCCAAGGACACCCTCGGGAGACCCAGTACTTC.